These 19 T cell receptor beta chains came from one sample sequenced in a study of breast tumors, draining lymph nodes, adjacent tissues. Breast cancer patients provided tissue from their axillary draining lymph nodes. TCRdb processed the multiplex PCR reads anew with MiXCR; each CDR3 protein has one entry. The sample lists 200,000 to 250,000 distinct CDR3 sequences, roughly a third occurring once. The sequencing input was axillary lymph node tissue. The receptors come from a female donor with breast cancer. Some clones in this sample may be carry-over from other donors' samples.

This clonotype has ten or more counts. The rearrangement uses TRBV7-8 and TRBJ2-7; 9 bases are shared with TRBD1. V was pared by 2 bases and J by 3 bases, with 5 bases of the junction left unmatched. There are 15 residues in the CDR3. CDR1 SGHVS and CDR2 FQNEAQ come from the germline V gene. DNA for the CDR3: TGTGCCAGCAGCTTAATGGGGACAGGGAGCTACGAGCAGTACTTC. Translating it yields CASSLMGTGSYEQYF.

The chain is built from TRBV20-1 and TRBJ1-1, with no clear D. The CDR3 covers 11 residues. The V end was cut by 6 bases, the J end by 7 bases, with 12 bases between. The germline gives CDR1 DFQATT, CDR2 SNEGSKA (reference sequence). The DNA of the CDR3 is TGCAGTGCCCCAAGGAATTTTGAAGCTTTCTTT. It codes for CSAPRNFEAFF.

J is TRBJ1-1 and V is TRBV7-9; 8 nucleotides agree with TRBD1. V lost 5 bases, J lost 5 bases, and 7 bases stayed unmatched. Germline CDR1 and CDR2: SEHNR and FQNEAQ (reference sequence). The CDR3 loop spans 14 amino acids. The CDR3 region has the DNA TGTGCCAGCAGCCAGGGGGCAATAGGGACTGAAGCTTTCTTT. This codes for CASSQGAIGTEAFF.

With respect to this clonotype: This may come from a read error, since a much larger clone is one base off. The V and J genes are TRBV12-3 or TRBV12-4 and TRBJ1-5; tentative D call: TRBD1 (5 bases). The CDR3 spans 13 residues. The CDR3 coding sequence is TGTGCCAGCAGGGCCAGGGTGGATCAGCCCCGGCATTTT. Amino acids: CASRARVDQPRHF.

In its sample, this clonotype was seen many times. The rearrangement links TRBV29-1 to TRBJ2-3; maybe TRBD1 (6 bases). CDR1 and CDR2 (germline): SQVTM, ANQGSEA. V gave up 4 bases and J gave up 4 bases, with 12 bases separating them. The CDR3 runs 13 residues. DNA of the CDR3: TGCAGCGTTGCTGGCAGGGGCCCAGATACGCAGTATTTT. This codes for CSVAGRGPDTQYF.

The chain uses TRBV20-1 and TRBJ1-6; unclear D gene. Germline V lookup: CDR1 DFQATT, CDR2 SNEGSKA (reference sequence). The CDR3 is 12 residues long. Trimming cost V 6 bases and J 5 bases, with 8 bases left between them. DNA of the CDR3: TGCAGTGCAGGACGGGATAATTCACCCCTCCACTTT. Its protein product is CSAGRDNSPLHF.

This clonotype appeared a few times. This may come from a read error, since a much larger clone is one base off. This chain connects TRBV20-1 to TRBJ2-1; D is possibly TRBD1 or TRBD2 (5 bases each). The CDR3 consists of 14 residues. Germline V gives CDR1 DFQATT, CDR2 SNEGSKA (reference sequence). In DNA form, the CDR3 reads TGCAGTGCTCTCAGCCGGGACCGCTACACTGAGCAGTTCTTC. It specifies CSALSRDRYTEQFF.

The V gene is TRBV27, the J gene TRBJ2-5, with 7 bases aligning to TRBD2. The V gene end was trimmed by 5 bases and the J gene end by 0 bases; junction bases not matched to a gene: 6. There are 15 residues in the CDR3. Germline values: CDR1 MNHEY, CDR2 SMNVEV (reference sequence). The CDR3: CASSPRGVHQETQYF. CDR3 DNA sequence: TGTGCCAGCAGTCCCCGGGGGGTGCACCAAGAGACCCAGTACTTC.

In its sample, this clonotype was seen many times. CDR3 sequence reads: CASSFDQYNEQFF. CDR3 coding DNA: TGTGCCAGCAGCTTTGACCAATACAATGAGCAGTTCTTC. This rearrangement joins TRBV7-9 to TRBJ2-1, with no clear D. CDR1 is SEHNR, CDR2 FQNEAQ, per germline (reference sequence). The CDR3 sequence is 13 residues long. Trimming shortened V by 3 bases and J by 4 bases, and 7 bases separated the two germline ends.

On this clonotype itself: The junction shows a germline mismatch at one end, possibly a read error. V and J are TRBV11-3 and TRBJ2-2, with D perhaps matching TRBD2 (6 bases). The germline V gene encodes CDR1 SGHNT and CDR2 YENEEA. The length of the CDR3 is 16 residues. CDR3 amino acids: CASSLEGDSRTGDLFF. For the CDR3, the DNA is TGTGCCAGCAGCTTAGAAGGGGACTCGCGGACCGGGGACCTGTTTTTT.

V usage is TRBV6-5 and J usage is TRBJ2-1, with 12 bases fitting TRBD2. The CDR3 extends over 18 amino acids. Germline CDR1 and CDR2: MNHEY and SVGAGI. The trim removed 3 bases at V and 4 bases at J, leaving 10 bases unmatched. The CDR3 DNA reads TGTGCCAGCAGTTATAGATTGGGACTAGCGGGCCAATACAATGAGCAGTTCTTC. Its protein is CASSYRLGLAGQYNEQFF.

This clonotype was recorded at least ten times. The chain employs TRBV6-6 and TRBJ2-7; D gene uncertain. Germline V gives CDR1 MNHNY, CDR2 SVGAGI (reference sequence). The CDR3 length is 11 residues. Trimming pared 5 bases from V and 10 bases from J, leaving 12 bases between. In nucleotides, the CDR3 is TGTGCCAGCAGTCACCCCGGTGAACAGTACTTC. Translation: CASSHPGEQYF.

This clonotype was seen repeatedly, ten times or more. This chain connects TRBV19 to TRBJ2-5, with a possible D match to TRBD1 (5 bases). V was trimmed by 6 bases and J by 5 bases, leaving 13 bases between them. This CDR3 region has 13 residues. Germline V CDR1 and CDR2: LNHDA, SQIVND (reference sequence). The CDR3 is CASSTPKGETQYF. DNA for the CDR3: TGTGCCAGTAGCACCCCTAAGGGGGAGACCCAGTACTTC.

This clonotype was found many times. V usage is TRBV24-1 and J usage is TRBJ2-2; D ambiguous. There are 15 residues in the CDR3. Germline CDR1 KGHDR, CDR2 SFDVKD. The ends were cut back, 3 bases at V and 9 bases at J, with 16 bases in the middle. CDR3 loop: CATSDPSGERRELFF. DNA of the CDR3: TGTGCCACCAGTGATCCCTCGGGTGAACGGAGGGAGCTGTTTTTT.

This clonotype has only a few counts. A much larger clone is a single base away; this may be a read error. This chain connects TRBV5-6 to TRBJ1-2; D perhaps matches TRBD1 (5 bases). Trimming cost V 1 base and J 4 bases, with 14 bases left between them. Germline V gene data show CDR1 as SGHDT and CDR2 as YYEEEE. CDR3 size: 15 residues. CDR3 bases: TGTGCCAGCAGCTTGTTGGGACCGGGGGGCTATGGCTACACCTTC. This sequence encodes CASSLLGPGGYGYTF.

The rearrangement links TRBV24-1 to TRBJ2-7; perhaps TRBD2 as D (6 bases). V gave up 11 bases and J gave up 0 bases, with 16 bases separating them. CDR1 is KGHDR, CDR2 SFDVKD, per germline. There are 14 residues in the CDR3. Here the CDR3 reads CASSPLGGSYEQYF. For the CDR3, the DNA is TGTGCCAGCAGCCCCCTGGGAGGCTCCTACGAGCAGTACTTC.

The rearrangement links TRBV6-1 to TRBJ2-1; D is perhaps TRBD1 or TRBD2 (5 bases each). The V gene's germline CDR1 is MNHNS and CDR2 SASEGT. Trimming pared 5 bases from V and 6 bases from J, leaving 17 bases between. This CDR3 has 15 residues. CDR3 region: CASSPRGPILNEQFF. The CDR3 DNA reads as TGTGCCAGCAGTCCCCGGGGACCAATTCTCAATGAGCAGTTCTTC.

In this sample, this clonotype turned up many times. The chain couples TRBV5-1 to TRBJ2-7, with D perhaps matching TRBD2 (6 bases). Germline V gene lookup returns CDR1 SGHRS and CDR2 YFSETQ. CDR3 size: 15 residues. V lost 0 bases and J lost 2, with 12 bases in between. CDR3 nucleotide sequence: TGCGCCAGCAGCTTGGCCTTCGGGGGAACCTACGAGCAGTACTTC. It specifies CASSLAFGGTYEQYF.

This clonotype has at least ten counts. This rearrangement joins TRBV6-1 to TRBJ2-7; D might be TRBD2 (5 bases). CDR1 is MNHNS and CDR2 is SASEGT in the germline V gene. V shed 10 bases and J shed 0 bases, with 13 bases lying between them. This CDR3 contains 13 residues. The chain's CDR3 is CAIERGSSYEQYF. The CDR3 DNA reads as TGTGCCATTGAACGGGGAAGCTCCTACGAGCAGTACTTC.